The sequence of this TCR beta chain was determined in a study of blood T cells in healthy people across ages (dated by TCRdb to between 2015 and 2017). A note on the overall study: In model experiments, roughly one uniquely barcoded TCR beta cDNA molecule per two T cells was captured by template switching. The study analyzed two additional independent replicas of 1 million unique cDNA reads from the same blood draw for two donors, one aged 18 to 30 and one aged 80 or older. The study measured age-related changes in TCR beta repertoire diversity using deep sequencing normalized with unique cDNA molecular identifiers. The donors were split into four age groups: young (average 16 years), middle-aged (roughly 42), aged (approximately 59) and long-lived (approximately 80).

The donors were 40 or so Caucasian individuals from Russia, aged about 6 to 100 years, who were systemically healthy. Each donor gave ten milliliters of peripheral blood, collected into EDTA-treated Vacutainer tubes. Ficoll-Paque density-gradient centrifugation was used to isolate PBMCs, with at least 7 million per sample. Total RNA, at least 6 micrograms per sample, was extracted from PBMCs with Trizol reagent. The percentages of naive CD45RAhigh/CD27high T cells were determined by flow cytometry on a PBMC aliquot from every donor. Study-wide conclusions, independent of this receptor: Compared with the aged group, the long-lived group had more naive CD4+ T cells, fewer expanded clones and increased TCR diversity, a pattern suggesting age selection. As age increased, observed TCR beta diversity per million T cells dropped in a roughly linear way, and a significant reduction was already evident by age about 40. Total diversity estimates from one million sequenced T cells were considered lower bounds and underestimates. A strong correlation was found between observed TCR beta diversity and the percentage of naive T cells measured by flow cytometry. Because donor CMV infection status was unknown, age-related changes in expanded clonotypes were potentially confounded. Because profiling used bulk unsorted PBMCs, naive and antigen-experienced compartments could not be compared conclusively.

Library prep was done by 5' RACE. For sequencing, an Illumina HiSeq 2500 was employed. A second 7 to 11 cycle PCR used a sample-barcoded 5' primer and a J-beta primer mix. Each TCR beta cDNA molecule received a unique molecular identifier from a template-switch 5' adaptor carrying 12 random nucleotides. At least 2.5 million CDR3-containing paired-end reads were obtained from each sample. The Mint cDNA synthesis kit, primed by a TRBC-specific oligonucleotide, was used to synthesize first-strand cDNA from all RNA. Following uracil-DNA glycosylase treatment, a first 18-cycle PCR with universal primers M1SS and BC2_uni_R was performed on all cDNA. Per the authors' processing: For normalization, 1 million high-quality reads, each with a distinct molecular identifier, were randomly selected from each sample. Reads with shared molecular identifiers were discarded instead of being binned into consensus sequences. MiTCR, with a Q25 quality threshold and the strictest error-elimination algorithm, was used for CDR3 identification, clonotype clustering and error correction. A nonparametric unseen species model using Euler transformation provided a lower-bound estimate of total TCR beta diversity. Through fastp at Q25 and MiXCR, TCRdb rebuilt clones from the public reads, retaining in-frame beta chains. Records with the same CDR3 protein are collapsed into one entry carrying the most frequent genes and DNA. In this record, the V and J calls reflect TCRdb's handling and not the investigators' own analysis. Counted in this sample were roughly 800,000 distinct CDR3 sequences; around 25% of them appeared once. The ten largest account for 3.7% of the sample.

With respect to this clonotype: The specificity of this receptor is unknown. Per-nucleotide qualities are absent, and no much larger clonotype sits a single base away.

Taken from the germline V gene (reference sequence), the CDR1 and CDR2 loops are LNHDA and SQIVND. From cysteine to phenylalanine, the CDR3 is 14 amino acids long. Only the CDR3 region is kept as DNA, spanning 42 bases read in frame from base 1. From V the trimming removes 5 bases and from J it removes 7 bases, while the gene matches leave 7 bases of the junction unaccounted for. A further study also used this sample, focusing on T cells of mothers and their children. The second source states: The donors were nine systemically healthy Caucasian individuals, made up of three mothers and their six children. cDNA synthesis used all of the extracted RNA, with 1.5 ug of RNA in each 15 ul reaction. In the second PCR, sample barcodes and 2-4 random nucleotides were introduced via the M1S primer. Over 9.5 million TCR beta CDR3 reads were obtained for each mother, and 2.5 million to 3 million reads were obtained for each child. TCR recombination output is similarly shaped by thymic selection in related and unrelated pairs, with a minor effect exerted by inherited differences. Related mother-child pairs always showed normalized repertoire overlap that was slightly higher than in unrelated mother-child pairs, though the difference was never significant. No persistent microchimeric T cell clones were detected, at a sensitivity of around 97 clones per million clonotypes. In the study, deep NGS was used to compare the TCR beta repertoires of mothers and children, and features distinguishing related mother-child pairs from unrelated individuals were sought. On average, the children were about 10 +/- 4 years old, while the mothers were about 38 +/- 4 years old. After adapter ligation was performed with NEBNext reagents, the libraries were sequenced on an Illumina HiSeq 2000 with 100+100 nt paired-end reads. Mother and child libraries were prepared a month apart and sequenced in separate runs to prevent cross-contamination. Between about 500,000 and 2,100,000 distinct TCR beta clonotypes were identified per donor. Naive TCR beta clonotypes were estimated from low-frequency clonotypes matched to each donor's FACS-determined naive share, without sorting.

The clonotype comes from a boy younger than 18 in good health. This receptor chain uses TRBV19 and TRBJ2-2; TRBD1 agrees with 7 junctional bases. Sequencing was performed on blood. The encoded CDR3 is CASSSWDSLGELFF. Here is the DNA: TGTGCCAGTAGTTCATGGGACAGTCTCGGGGAGCTGTTTTTT. The CDR3, completed at both ends by the reference TRBV19 and TRBJ2-2 genes, gives the full variable domain DGGITQSPKYLFRKEGQNVTLSCEQNLNHDAMYWYRQDPGQGLRLIYYSQIVNDFQKGDIAEGYSVSREKKESFPLTVTSAQKNPTAFYLCASSSWDSLGELFFGEGSRLTVL.